These 21 T cell receptor beta chains came from one sample sequenced in a study of beta chain features in type 1 diabetes. General observations from the study: Shorter TCRB CDR3s, moderately but significantly so, marked every one of the four CD4+ subsets in Type 1 diabetes patients.

Their antigens remain unidentified. The investigators reverse transcribed all of the isolated RNA, so they sequenced expressed TCRB transcripts. Method: immunoSEQ multiplex PCR; TCRdb's copy keeps in-frame clones and lacks some. The sample yields approximately 150,000 clones, about an eighth seen once. The specimen sequenced was central memory CD4+ T cells from blood. The receptor source for this set is a man younger than 30 with type 1 diabetes.

The CDR3 sequence: CASSPVGQGNEQFF. Here the CDR3 DNA reads TGTGCCAGCTCACCAGTGGGACAAGGCAATGAGCAGTTCTTC. The chain has TRBV18 and TRBJ2-1, with D possibly TRBD1 on 6 matching bases. Germline lookup yields CDR1 KGHSH and CDR2 LQKENI. The CDR3 has 14 residues. V lost 2 bases, J lost 6 bases, and 11 bases lay in between.

This clone has a handful of counts. The J gene is TRBJ2-1, the V gene TRBV6-6; tentative D call: TRBD1 (5 bases). Trimming left V 2 bases short and J 3 bases short, with 14 bases between. CDR1 MNHNY and CDR2 SVGAGI come from the germline V gene (reference sequence). The CDR3 has 16 amino acids. In DNA form, the CDR3 reads TGTGCCAGCAGTTACGGGTGGGGCCAGATCTACAATGAGCAGTTCTTC. Its translation is CASSYGWGQIYNEQFF.

The chain joins TRBV18 to TRBJ2-5, with a tentative D call TRBD2 (7 bases). The V gene lost 1 base and the J gene lost 5 bases, with 14 bases spanning the gap. The germline CDR1 and CDR2 sequences are KGHSH and LQKENI. This CDR3 has 15 residues. CDR3 DNA sequence: TGTGCCAGCTCACCACTGGAGGCGGGGGCGGAGACCCAGTACTTC. Protein sequence: CASSPLEAGAETQYF.

This clone appeared a few times. V and J are TRBV7-8 and TRBJ2-1; unclear D gene. Germline CDR1 is SGHVS and CDR2 is FQNEAQ. Trimming pared 6 bases from V and 12 bases from J, leaving 18 bases between. This CDR3 is 13 amino acids long. CDR3 in DNA: TGTGCCAGCAGTCTTTCTAATTACGTCGGGCAGTTCTTC. Translated: CASSLSNYVGQFF.

This clone came up a few times. V usage is TRBV27 and J usage is TRBJ1-6; no definite D call. V dropped 2 bases and J dropped 10 bases, with 18 bases sitting between them. The CDR3 extends over 16 amino acids. The germline V gene encodes CDR1 MNHEY and CDR2 SMNVEV (reference sequence). The CDR3 sequence is CASSLLLGGVSSPLHF. The DNA for the CDR3 is TGTGCCAGCAGTTTACTCCTAGGCGGGGTCAGCTCACCCCTCCACTTT.

The chain is built from TRBV7-2 and TRBJ2-1; D may be TRBD1 (5 bases). CDR1 and CDR2 (germline): SGHTA, FQGNSA. Trimming shortened V by 4 bases and J by 9 bases, and 16 bases separated the two germline ends. This CDR3 is 14 amino acids long. CDR3 nucleotides: TGTGCCAGCAGCTCATTTCAGGGTTTTGGTGAGCAGTTCTTC. This gives the protein CASSSFQGFGEQFF. The variable domain in full, completed from reference TRBV7-2 and TRBJ2-1, reads GAGVSQSPSNKVTEKGKDVELRCDPISGHTALYWYRQSLGQGLEFLIYFQGNSAPDKSGLPSDRFSAERTGGSVSTLTIQRTQQEDSAVYLCASSSFQGFGEQFFGPGTRLTVL.

This clone came up a few times. The V call is TRBV7-9, the J call TRBJ2-3; the D is unclear. The CDR3 consists of 15 residues. Deletions cut 4 bases from V and 0 bases from J, with 11 bases between. Germline V CDR1 and CDR2: SEHNR, FQNEAQ (reference sequence). The CDR3 region has the DNA TGTGCCAGCAGCTCAGGACCAGCTAGCACAGATACGCAGTATTTT. Protein sequence: CASSSGPASTDTQYF.

In this sample, this clone turned up a few times. This sequence joins TRBV11-3 and TRBJ1-1; 9 positions agree with TRBD1. Germline CDR1 SGHNT, CDR2 YENEEA. There are 15 residues in the CDR3. The ends lost 4 bases at V and 2 bases at J; junction bases unmatched: 5. CDR3: CASSSTGQGNTEAFF. The DNA of the CDR3 is TGTGCCAGCAGCTCAACGGGACAGGGAAACACTGAAGCTTTCTTT.

This clone was counted a few times. The V call is TRBV7-9, the J call TRBJ2-1; 8 positions agree with TRBD1. J gave up 8 bases and V 8 bases, and 20 bases lay outside the gene matches. The CDR3 has 17 amino acids. The V gene's germline CDR1 is SEHNR and CDR2 FQNEAQ (reference sequence). CDR3: CASPRNDQGQVTDEQFF. In nucleotides, the CDR3 is TGTGCCAGCCCCCGAAACGATCAGGGACAGGTTACCGATGAGCAGTTCTTC.

V usage is TRBV2 and J usage is TRBJ2-1, with D possibly matching TRBD1 (7 bases). The length of the CDR3 is 14 residues. Trimming took 6 bases from V and 9 from J, leaving 18 bases between them. Germline CDR1 is SNHLY and CDR2 is FYNNEI. Here the CDR3 DNA reads TGTGCCAGCAGGGAGGGGGCGTTCAGTAGTGAGCAGTTCTTC. It yields the protein CASREGAFSSEQFF.

This clone showed up just a few times. The chain links TRBV5-1 to TRBJ2-6; 7 positions match TRBD1. The CDR3 length is 18 residues. V lost 2 bases and J lost 2; bases outside the gene matches: 10. CDR1 and CDR2 from the germline V gene are SGHRS and YFSETQ. In DNA form, the CDR3 reads TGCGCCAGCAGCTTCTCGCCGACAGGGAAAGCTGGGGCCAACGTCCTGACTTTC. Residues: CASSFSPTGKAGANVLTF.

The chain joins TRBV28 to TRBJ2-1; 8 nucleotides agree with TRBD2. Germline values: CDR1 MDHEN, CDR2 SYDVKM. CDR3 length: 15 amino acids. V lost 6 bases to trimming and J lost 6 bases; unmatched junction nucleotides: 10. In DNA form, the CDR3 reads TGTGCCAGCAGCCGCCCGGGACTAGAAATCAATGAGCAGTTCTTC. Translation: CASSRPGLEINEQFF.

This sequence joins TRBV19 and TRBJ2-6; D gene uncertain. In germline, CDR1 is LNHDA, CDR2 SQIVND (reference sequence). The length of the CDR3 is 14 residues. Trimming shortened V by 7 bases and J by 0 bases, and 7 bases separated the two germline ends. For the CDR3, the DNA is TGTGCCAGTACCTTGAGCTCTGGGGCCAACGTCCTGACTTTC. As protein: CASTLSSGANVLTF.

This clone was seen only a few times. The V and J genes are TRBV4-1 and TRBJ2-3; D is ambiguous. The germline V and J ends were trimmed by 1 base and 2 bases, with 10 bases remaining between them. CDR3 size: 15 residues. CDR1 and CDR2 from the germline V gene are MGHRA and YSYEKL. The CDR3 region has the DNA TGCGCCAGCAGCCAAGTCGGAGATCCCACAGATACGCAGTATTTT. Translation: CASSQVGDPTDTQYF.

The J gene is TRBJ1-3, the V gene TRBV15; D might be TRBD1 (6 bases). CDR3 length equals 18 residues. From germline, CDR1 is LNHNV and CDR2 YYDKDF (reference sequence). V was shortened by 0 bases and J by 0 bases, with 15 bases between the two germline ends. CDR3 in DNA: TGTGCCACCAGCAGAGAGATCCGAACAGGGAACTCTGGAAACACCATATATTTT. It encodes CATSREIRTGNSGNTIYF. The entire variable domain, with the rest obtained from reference TRBV15 and TRBJ1-3, is as follows: DAMVIQNPRYQVTQFGKPVTLSCSQTLNHNVMYWYQQKSSQAPKLLFHYYDKDFNNEADTPDNFQSRRPNTSFCFLDIRSPGLGDTAMYLCATSREIRTGNSGNTIYFGEGSWLTVV.

This clone was picked up a small number of times. The chain has TRBV29-1 and TRBJ2-3; possibly TRBD2 for D (7 bases). V was trimmed by 4 bases and J by 3 bases, leaving 14 bases between them. This CDR3 comprises 14 residues. The germline V gene encodes CDR1 SQVTM and CDR2 ANQGSEA. The CDR3 protein is CSVVRGGGTDTQYF. DNA for the CDR3: TGCAGCGTTGTGAGGGGGGGCGGTACAGATACGCAGTATTTT.

This clone appeared a few times. The V and J genes are TRBV18 and TRBJ2-7; D is tentatively TRBD1 or TRBD2 (5 bases each). In germline, CDR1 is KGHSH, CDR2 LQKENI. The CDR3 totals 14 residues. The V end lost 3 bases, the J end lost 3 bases, and 12 bases lay between the germline ends. The CDR3 loop reads CASSPGTGYYEQYF. The CDR3 nucleotides read TGTGCCAGCTCACCGGGGACGGGATACTACGAGCAGTACTTC.

In this sample, this clone turned up a few times. The chain links TRBV5-1 to TRBJ2-1, with TRBD1 identical over 9 bases. The V segment lost 2 bases and the J segment 7 bases; nucleotides outside the gene matches: 4. The germline V gene encodes CDR1 SGHRS and CDR2 YFSETQ. The CDR3 loop spans 14 amino acids. This chain's CDR3 is CASSLGTGRNEQFF. The CDR3 nucleotides are TGCGCCAGCAGCTTAGGGACAGGGCGGAATGAGCAGTTCTTC.

This clone was observed a few times. The V gene is TRBV9, the J gene TRBJ2-3; no firm D call. The CDR3 totals 15 residues. Per germline, CDR1 SGDLS and CDR2 YYNGEE. V lost 0 bases and J 0 bases, leaving 8 bases between the germline ends. The CDR3 sequence is CASSVEAISTDTQYF. The CDR3 DNA is TGTGCCAGCAGCGTAGAGGCGATTAGCACAGATACGCAGTATTTT.

This clone was counted only a few times. The CDR3 protein is CASSHPDRGETQYF. The CDR3 DNA reads TGTGCCAGCAGCCACCCAGACAGGGGTGAGACCCAGTACTTC. This chain connects TRBV14 to TRBJ2-5, with 8 positions matching TRBD1. J lost 5 bases, V lost 3 bases, and 5 bases had no gene match. Germline V gene lookup returns CDR1 SGHDN and CDR2 FVKESK. The CDR3 contains 14 residues.

Only a few counts were recorded for this clone. The chain couples TRBV30 to TRBJ2-6; D not certain. The CDR3 loop spans 17 amino acids. V was shortened by 1 base and J by 0 bases, with 13 bases between the two germline ends. Looked up from germline, CDR1 is GTSNPN and CDR2 is SVGIG (reference sequence). The CDR3 DNA is TGTGCCTGGAGTGGGTCCAGGTCAAGCTCTGGGGCCAACGTCCTGACTTTC. This translates into CAWSGSRSSSGANVLTF.